The rows below give T cell receptor beta chains drawn from one sample of a study of CD8+ T cells in alopecia areata. Clones were read by immunoSEQ multiplex PCR, and TCRdb kept only the in-frame ones, dropping some. The data contain 150,000 to 200,000 clones, around three fifths of them singletons. This sample comprised CD4+ T cells sorted from blood, obtained at week 4, from a patient treated with tofacitinib. Receptor source: a human donor with alopecia areata. CDR3s include the opening cysteine and the closing phenylalanine or tryptophan. A D gene is named only where the DNA matches it firmly. Clone size is given for some rows only: seen once, a few or many times, or a class if the clone is expanded.

- | - | TRBJ2-1 | TRBV25-1 | CASSEGWVKAWNEQFF | TGTGCCAGCAGTGAAGGTTGGGTTAAGGCTTGGAATGAGCAGTTCTTC
- | - | TRBJ2-3 | TRBV11-2 | CASSLASREDTQYF | TGTGCCAGCAGCTTAGCTTCCAGGGAAGATACGCAGTATTTT
- | - | TRBJ1-1 | TRBV9 | CASSVRVNTEAFF | TGTGCCAGCAGCGTTCGGGTGAACACTGAAGCTTTCTTT
- | TRBD1 | TRBJ2-7 | TRBV11-2 | CASSPSRGLEYEQYF | TGTGCCAGCAGCCCCAGCAGGGGGCTTGAATACGAGCAGTACTTC
- | - | TRBJ2-7 | TRBV11-2 | CASSLETGSYEQYF | TGTGCCAGCAGCTTAGAAACGGGCAGCTACGAGCAGTACTTC
- | - | TRBJ1-5 | TRBV30 | CAWSPGLDQPQHF | TGTGCCTGGAGCCCAGGGCTCGATCAGCCCCAGCATTTT
- | - | TRBJ2-2 | TRBV7-7 | CASSPRTGDTGELFF | TGTGCTAGCAGCCCCAGGACGGGGGACACCGGGGAGCTGTTTTTT
- | TRBD1 | TRBJ1-5 | TRBV7-2 | CASSPWTGGSQPQHF | TGTGCCAGCAGCCCCTGGACAGGGGGCTCCCAGCCCCAGCATTTT
- | - | TRBJ2-5 | TRBV4-3 | CASSQELEGWETQYF | TGCGCCAGCAGCCAAGAATTGGAGGGATGGGAGACCCAGTACTTC
- | - | TRBJ2-1 | TRBV11-2 | CASSLGEPRNEQFF | TGTGCCAGCAGCTTAGGAGAGCCTCGAAATGAGCAGTTCTTC
- | TRBD1 | TRBJ2-3 | TRBV30 | CAWSVWPGQDLSDTQYF | TGTGCCTGGAGTGTATGGCCCGGACAGGACCTCTCAGATACGCAGTATTTT
- | - | TRBJ1-4 | TRBV4-3 | CASSRDRTTNEKLFF | TGCGCCAGCAGCCGCGACAGGACGACTAATGAAAAACTGTTTTTT
- | - | TRBJ2-7 | TRBV18 | CASSPGGIEGEQYF | TGTGCCAGCTCACCTGGGGGGATTGAGGGCGAGCAGTACTTC
- | TRBD1 | TRBJ2-7 | TRBV10-3 | CAISRDSAYEQYF | TGTGCCATCAGTCGGGACAGCGCCTACGAGCAGTACTTC
- | - | TRBJ2-5 | TRBV5-1 | CASSFLETQYF | TGCGCCAGCAGCTTCCTAGAGACCCAGTACTTC
- | - | TRBJ1-1 | TRBV11-2 | CASSLELNTEAFF | TGTGCCAGCAGCTTAGAGCTGAACACTGAAGCTTTCTTT
few | TRBD1 | TRBJ2-2 | TRBV4-3 | CASSQNPGTGAGELFF | TGCGCCAGCAGCCAAAACCCCGGGACAGGGGCCGGGGAGCTGTTTTTT
- | - | TRBJ1-5 | TRBV30 | CAWGRDNQPQHF | TGTGCCTGGGGGAGGGACAATCAGCCCCAGCATTTT
- | - | TRBJ1-2 | TRBV10-3 | CAISEPDTNGYTF | TGTGCCATCAGTGAGCCGGACACTAATGGCTACACCTTC
- | - | TRBJ1-2 | TRBV6-5 | CASSYSGGGYTF | TGTGCCAGCAGTTACTCAGGAGGAGGCTACACCTTC
- | - | TRBJ1-6 | TRBV9 | CASSVAPLGTDSPLHF | TGTGCCAGCAGCGTAGCTCCATTGGGCACGGATTCACCCCTCCACTTT
- | - | TRBJ2-4 | TRBV19 | CASTQRGAKNIQYF | TGTGCCAGTACCCAGAGGGGGGCCAAAAACATTCAGTACTTC
few | - | TRBJ2-5 | TRBV20-1 | CSAEVEKAQYF | TGCAGTGCTGAGGTGGAGAAGGCCCAGTACTTC
once | - | TRBJ2-7 | TRBV11-2 | CASRWGRNTYEQYF | TGTGCCAGCAGATGGGGACGGAATACCTACGAGCAGTACTTC
- | - | TRBJ2-7 | TRBV7-2 | CASSFGSVGVSNEQYF | TGTGCCAGCAGCTTCGGGTCGGTAGGGGTAAGCAACGAGCAGTACTTC
- | TRBD1 | TRBJ2-6 | TRBV11-3 | CASSSGGSGANVLTF | TGTGCCAGCAGTTCAGGGGGCTCTGGGGCCAACGTCCTGACTTTC
- | TRBD2 | TRBJ2-5 | TRBV11-3 | CASSSPGSGGTQYF | TGTGCCAGCAGCTCCCCCGGGAGCGGGGGGACCCAGTACTTC
- | - | TRBJ2-3 | TRBV11-1 | CASSFLSGRSTDTQYF | TGTGCCAGCAGCTTCCTATCCGGAAGAAGCACAGATACGCAGTATTTT
- | - | TRBJ1-6 | TRBV7-9 | CASSPQSGSPLHF | TGTGCCAGCAGCCCCCAGAGCGGCTCACCCCTCCACTTT
- | - | TRBJ1-1 | TRBV30 | CAWRRRQENTEAFF | TGTGCCTGGAGACGCCGGCAGGAAAACACTGAAGCTTTCTTT
- | - | TRBJ2-4 | TRBV12-5 | CASGLGGDGIQYF | TGTGCTAGTGGTTTGGGAGGGGATGGCATTCAGTACTTC
- | - | TRBJ1-6 | TRBV30 | CAWSPGAPLHF | TGTGCCTGGAGCCCAGGGGCACCCCTCCACTTT
few | TRBD1 | TRBJ2-2 | TRBV29-1 | CSVAGTADTGELFF | TGCAGCGTAGCCGGGACAGCTGACACCGGGGAGCTGTTTTTT
- | - | TRBJ2-3 | TRBV5-1 | CASSLVGSADTQYF | TGCGCCAGCAGCTTGGTTGGTAGTGCAGATACGCAGTATTTT
- | - | TRBJ1-5 | TRBV30 | CAWSLEGNQPQHF | TGTGCCTGGAGCCTTGAGGGCAATCAGCCCCAGCATTTT
- | - | TRBJ1-5 | TRBV6-1 | CASSEGPGGNQPQHF | TGTGCCAGCAGTGAAGGGCCGGGCGGCAATCAGCCCCAGCATTTT
- | - | TRBJ2-5 | TRBV7-2 | CASSFGVQETQYF | TGTGCCAGCAGCTTTGGGGTACAAGAGACCCAGTACTTC
- | - | TRBJ1-1 | TRBV29-1 | CSVSDSGLTEAFF | TGCAGCGTGTCAGACAGTGGCCTCACTGAAGCTTTCTTT
- | TRBD1 | TRBJ2-5 | TRBV5-1 | CASSLRTGRETQYF | TGCGCCAGCAGCCTGAGGACAGGGAGAGAGACCCAGTACTTC
few | - | TRBJ1-2 | TRBV4-3 | CASSQATDPNYGYTF | TGCGCCAGCAGCCAAGCGACAGACCCTAACTATGGCTACACCTTC
- | TRBD1 | TRBJ2-2 | TRBV2 | CASRIDRANTGELFF | TGTGCCAGCAGGATAGACAGGGCGAACACCGGGGAGCTGTTTTTT
- | - | TRBJ1-1 | TRBV27 | CASSEQQGLRTEAFF | TGTGCCAGCAGTGAGCAACAGGGATTAAGGACTGAAGCTTTCTTT